These 9 T cell receptor beta chains share one sample of origin, sequenced in a study of molecular identifiers for immune sequencing clone quantification (dated by TCRdb to the late 2010s). Libraries were prepared through PCR. Sequencing used an Illumina HiSeq 4000. TCRdb trimmed public reads at Q25 via fastp, called clones via MiXCR and kept in-frame beta chains. Rows with one shared CDR3 protein collapse into an entry with the most common genes and DNA. This sample has some 65,000 distinct CDR3 sequences in its table, and approximately 17% of those were observed once. The ten largest clones capture approximately 1.5% of the sample. Sequencing was done on a sample of naive CD8+ T cells from blood, with Jurkat cell RNA spiked in. Reading the label with the study, this specimen's cell subset or site is: FACS-sorted CD8+CD4-CCR7+CD45RA+ naive T cells. The source is a human donor in good health. Some libraries in this study had Jurkat cell RNA spiked in.

Only a few counts were recorded for this clonotype. V is TRBV27 and J is TRBJ2-1, with TRBD2 identical over 7 bases. Germline-derived CDR1 and CDR2 are MNHEY and SMNVEV (reference sequence). Trimming took 7 bases from V and 2 from J; bases not matched to a gene: 14. The CDR3 runs to 17 residues. The CDR3 loop reads CASNSLGRETPYNEQFF. The CDR3, as DNA: TGTGCCAGCAACTCCCTCGGGCGGGAGACTCCCTACAATGAGCAGTTCTTC.

This clonotype has a handful of counts. This chain links TRBV5-3 with TRBJ2-7; a possible D gene is TRBD2 (6 bases). TRBV5-3 is an ORF, with its function uncertain. This CDR3 has 16 residues. V was trimmed by 8 bases and J by 3 bases, leaving 24 bases between them. In nucleotides, the CDR3 is TGTGCCAGCAGCCGGATATTGGCGGGACTCCTCTACGAGCAGTACTTC. It yields the protein CASSRILAGLLYEQYF.

About this clonotype itself: With a much larger clone just one base away, this may be a read error. The chain employs TRBV12-3 or TRBV12-4 and TRBJ2-1; 11 bases are a match to TRBD2. The CDR3 contains 16 residues. V lost 7 bases and J lost 2; bases outside the gene matches: 7. Here the CDR3 DNA reads TGTGCCAGCACCCTAGCGGGAGGACACACCTACAATGAGCAGTTCTTC. As protein: CASTLAGGHTYNEQFF.

In the case of this clonotype: A clone one base away is much larger, so this may be a read error. The rearrangement links TRBV27 to TRBJ2-2, with 9 bases fitting TRBD2. Per germline, CDR1 MNHEY and CDR2 SMNVEV (reference sequence). CDR3 length: 19 amino acids. The CDR3 sequence: CVSSLSSGEGVRDTGELFF. CDR3 nucleotide sequence: TGTGTCAGCAGTTTATCTAGCGGGGAGGGGGTTAGGGACACCGGGGAGCTGTTTTTT.

The CDR3 bases are TGCAGCGTTGAAGGTGAATACTACGAGCAGTACTTC. It codes for CSVEGEYYEQYF. This rearrangement joins TRBV29-1 to TRBJ2-7; D is ambiguous. Trimming took 1 base from V and 3 from J, leaving 7 bases between them. CDR1 is SQVTM and CDR2 is ANQGSEA in the germline V gene. This CDR3 region has 12 residues.

This clonotype was detected ten times or more. The rearrangement joins TRBV4-1 to TRBJ2-3; TRBD2 aligns across 8 bases. CDR1 and CDR2 (germline): MGHRA, YSYEKL. J gave up 0 bases and V 5 bases, and 7 bases lay outside the gene matches. The CDR3 totals 16 residues. The CDR3 DNA follows: TGCGCCAGCAGCGCCCCCGCTAGCGGGAGCACAGATACGCAGTATTTT. Protein product: CASSAPASGSTDTQYF.

This clonotype was seen only a few times. The chain couples TRBV12-5 to TRBJ1-4; D is unclear. The CDR3 has 17 amino acids. Trimming pared 1 base from V and 2 bases from J, leaving 14 bases between. Germline-derived CDR1 and CDR2 are LGHNT and FRNRAP. This CDR3 reads CASGLDNGDWTNEKLFF. In DNA form, the CDR3 reads TGTGCTAGTGGTTTGGATAACGGAGATTGGACTAATGAAAAACTGTTTTTT.

The table lists this clonotype with many counts. J is TRBJ2-3 and V is TRBV28, with D tentatively TRBD1 (7 bases). Trimming took 3 bases from V and 5 from J, leaving 12 bases between them. In germline, CDR1 is MDHEN, CDR2 SYDVKM. This CDR3 region has 14 residues. The CDR3 bases are TGTGCCAGCAGTTTGGAGGGGGCAATAGATACGCAGTATTTT. This encodes CASSLEGAIDTQYF.

CDR3 sequence: CASSPKAAGAGNTIYF. The CDR3 DNA sequence: TGTGCCAGCAGCCCAAAGGCCGCGGGGGCTGGAAACACCATATATTTT. The chain has TRBV27 and TRBJ1-3; tentative D call: TRBD1 (5 bases). Germline V gene sequence: CDR1 MNHEY, CDR2 SMNVEV (reference sequence). V was trimmed by 6 bases and J by 2 bases, leaving 17 bases between them. The CDR3 has 16 residues.